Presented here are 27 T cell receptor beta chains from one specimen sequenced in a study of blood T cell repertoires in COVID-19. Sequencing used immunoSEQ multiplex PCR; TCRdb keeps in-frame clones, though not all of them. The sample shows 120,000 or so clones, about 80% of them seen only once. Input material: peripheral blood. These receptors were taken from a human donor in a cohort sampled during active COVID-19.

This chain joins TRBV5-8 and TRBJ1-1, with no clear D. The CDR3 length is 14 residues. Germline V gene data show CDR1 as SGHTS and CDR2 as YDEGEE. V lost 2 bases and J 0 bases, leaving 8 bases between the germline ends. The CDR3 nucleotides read TGTGCCAGCAGCTTTAGGACTATGAACACTGAAGCTTTCTTT. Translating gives CASSFRTMNTEAFF.

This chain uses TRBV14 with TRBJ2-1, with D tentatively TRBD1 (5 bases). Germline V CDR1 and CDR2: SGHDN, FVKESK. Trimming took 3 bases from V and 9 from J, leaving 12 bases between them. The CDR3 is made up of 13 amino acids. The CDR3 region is CASSQAGFSEQFF. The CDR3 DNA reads TGTGCCAGCAGCCAGGCAGGGTTCAGTGAGCAGTTCTTC.

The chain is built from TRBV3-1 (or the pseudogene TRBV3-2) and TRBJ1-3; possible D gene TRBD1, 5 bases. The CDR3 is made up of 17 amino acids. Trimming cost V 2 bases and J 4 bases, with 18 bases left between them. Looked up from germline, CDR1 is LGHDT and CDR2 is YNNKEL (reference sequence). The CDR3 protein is CASSQRKYRIAGNTIYF. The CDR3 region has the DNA TGTGCCAGCAGCCAACGCAAATACAGGATAGCCGGAAACACCATATATTTT.

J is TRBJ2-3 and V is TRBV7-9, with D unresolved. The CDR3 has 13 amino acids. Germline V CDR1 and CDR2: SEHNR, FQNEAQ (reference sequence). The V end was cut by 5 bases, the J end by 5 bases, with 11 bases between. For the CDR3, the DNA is TGTGCCAGCAGCCAGTCTGGTCAAGATACGCAGTATTTT. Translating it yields CASSQSGQDTQYF.

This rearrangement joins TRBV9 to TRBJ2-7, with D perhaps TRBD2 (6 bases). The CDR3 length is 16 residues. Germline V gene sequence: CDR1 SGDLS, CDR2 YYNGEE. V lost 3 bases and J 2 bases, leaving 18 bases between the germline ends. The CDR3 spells CASSDGSGVKPYEQYF. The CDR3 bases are TGTGCCAGCAGCGATGGGTCGGGAGTTAAACCCTACGAGCAGTACTTC.

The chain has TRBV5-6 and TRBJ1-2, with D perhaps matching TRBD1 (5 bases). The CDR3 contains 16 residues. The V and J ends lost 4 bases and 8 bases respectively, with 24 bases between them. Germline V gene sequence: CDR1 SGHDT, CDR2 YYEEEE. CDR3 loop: CASSPINRPGKGGYTF. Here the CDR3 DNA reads TGTGCCAGCAGCCCAATAAACCGACCAGGGAAAGGGGGCTACACCTTC.

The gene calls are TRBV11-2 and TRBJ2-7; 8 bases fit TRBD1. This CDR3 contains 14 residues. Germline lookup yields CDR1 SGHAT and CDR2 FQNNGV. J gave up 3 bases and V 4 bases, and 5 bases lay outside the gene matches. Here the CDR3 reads CASSSRDRSYEQYF. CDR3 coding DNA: TGTGCCAGCAGCTCCCGGGACAGGAGCTACGAGCAGTACTTC.

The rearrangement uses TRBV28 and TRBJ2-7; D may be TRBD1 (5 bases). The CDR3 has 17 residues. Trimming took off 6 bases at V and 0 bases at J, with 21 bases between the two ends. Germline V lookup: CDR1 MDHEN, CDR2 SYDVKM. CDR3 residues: CASSSYLETVSSYEQYF. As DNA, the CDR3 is TGTGCCAGCAGCTCCTACCTTGAGACAGTCAGCTCCTACGAGCAGTACTTC.

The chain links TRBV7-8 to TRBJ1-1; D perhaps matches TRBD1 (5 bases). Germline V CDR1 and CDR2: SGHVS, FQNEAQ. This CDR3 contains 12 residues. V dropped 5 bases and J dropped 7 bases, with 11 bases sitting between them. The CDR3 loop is CASSPVGVEAFF. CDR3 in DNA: TGTGCCAGCAGCCCCGTAGGGGTTGAAGCTTTCTTT.

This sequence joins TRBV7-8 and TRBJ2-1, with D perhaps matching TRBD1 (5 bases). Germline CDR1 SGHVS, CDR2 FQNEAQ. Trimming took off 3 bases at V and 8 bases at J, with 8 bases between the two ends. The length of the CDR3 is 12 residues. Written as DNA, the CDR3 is TGTGCCAGCAGCTTTATAGGGGATGAGCAGTTCTTC. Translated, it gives CASSFIGDEQFF.

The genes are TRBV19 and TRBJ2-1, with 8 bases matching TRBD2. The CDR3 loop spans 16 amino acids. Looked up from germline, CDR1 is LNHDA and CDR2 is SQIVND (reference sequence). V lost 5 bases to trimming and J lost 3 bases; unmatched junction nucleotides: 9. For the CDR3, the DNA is TGTGCCAGTAGTCCCCTCGGGAGCGGGAGCTACAATGAGCAGTTCTTC. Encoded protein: CASSPLGSGSYNEQFF.

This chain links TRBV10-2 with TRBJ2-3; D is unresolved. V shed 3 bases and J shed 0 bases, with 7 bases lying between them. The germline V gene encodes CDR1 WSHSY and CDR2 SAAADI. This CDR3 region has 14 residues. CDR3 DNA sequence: TGCGCCAGCAGTGATAGTCGAAGCACAGATACGCAGTATTTT. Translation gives CASSDSRSTDTQYF.

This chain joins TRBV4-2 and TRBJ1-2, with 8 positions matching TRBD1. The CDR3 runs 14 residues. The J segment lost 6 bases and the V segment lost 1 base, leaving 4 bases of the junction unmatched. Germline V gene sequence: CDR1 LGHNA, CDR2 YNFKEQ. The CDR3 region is CASSQVGRGHGYTF. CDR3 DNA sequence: TGTGCCAGCAGCCAAGTGGGCAGGGGGCATGGCTACACCTTC.

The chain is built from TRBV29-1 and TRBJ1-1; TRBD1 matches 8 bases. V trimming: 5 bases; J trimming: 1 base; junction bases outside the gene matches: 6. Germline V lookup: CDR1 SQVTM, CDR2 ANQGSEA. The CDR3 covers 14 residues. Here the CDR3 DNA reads TGCAGCGTTCAGAACAGGGGGGGGAACACTGAAGCTTTCTTT. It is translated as CSVQNRGGNTEAFF.

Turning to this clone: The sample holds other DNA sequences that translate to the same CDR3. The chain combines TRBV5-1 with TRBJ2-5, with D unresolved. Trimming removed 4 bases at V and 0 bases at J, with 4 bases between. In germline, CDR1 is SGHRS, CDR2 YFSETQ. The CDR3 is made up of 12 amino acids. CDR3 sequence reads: CASSPDQETQYF. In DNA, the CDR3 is TGCGCCAGCAGCCCAGACCAAGAGACCCAGTACTTC.

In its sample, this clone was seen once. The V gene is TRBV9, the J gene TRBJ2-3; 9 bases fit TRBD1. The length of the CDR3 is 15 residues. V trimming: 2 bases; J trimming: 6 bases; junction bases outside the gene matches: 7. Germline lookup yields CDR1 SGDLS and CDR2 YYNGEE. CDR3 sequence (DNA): TGTGCCAGCAGCGTGATGAGGACAGGGGTGGATACGCAGTATTTT. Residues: CASSVMRTGVDTQYF.

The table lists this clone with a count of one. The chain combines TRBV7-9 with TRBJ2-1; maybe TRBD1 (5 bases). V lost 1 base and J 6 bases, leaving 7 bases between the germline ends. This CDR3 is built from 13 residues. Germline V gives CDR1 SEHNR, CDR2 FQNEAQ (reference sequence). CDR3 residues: CASSLGQGNEQFF. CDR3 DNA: TGTGCCAGCAGCTTAGGGCAGGGCAATGAGCAGTTCTTC.

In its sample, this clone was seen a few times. CDR3 sequence: CASSWGQGAGNTIYF. CDR3 sequence (DNA): TGTGCCAGCAGCTGGGGACAGGGGGCTGGAAACACCATATATTTT. V is TRBV7-9 and J is TRBJ1-3, with 11 bases that match TRBD1. This CDR3 has 15 residues. The V gene's germline CDR1 is SEHNR and CDR2 FQNEAQ (reference sequence). The trim removed 4 bases at V and 2 bases at J, leaving 1 base unmatched.

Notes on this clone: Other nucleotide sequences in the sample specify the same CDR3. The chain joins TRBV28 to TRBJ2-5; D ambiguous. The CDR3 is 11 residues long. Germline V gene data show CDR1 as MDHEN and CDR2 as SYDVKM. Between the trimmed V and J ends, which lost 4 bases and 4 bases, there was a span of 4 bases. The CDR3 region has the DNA TGTGCCAGCAGTTCCCGAGAGACCCAGTACTTC. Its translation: CASSSRETQYF. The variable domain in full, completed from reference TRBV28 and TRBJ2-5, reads DVKVTQSSRYLVKRTGEKVFLECVQDMDHENMFWYRQDPGLGLRLIYFSYDVKMKEKGDIPEGYSVSREKKERFSLILESASTNQTSMYLCASSSRETQYFGPGTRLLVL.

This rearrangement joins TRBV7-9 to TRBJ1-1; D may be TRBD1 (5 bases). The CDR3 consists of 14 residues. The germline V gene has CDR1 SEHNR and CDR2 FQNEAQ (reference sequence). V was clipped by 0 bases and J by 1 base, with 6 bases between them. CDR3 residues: CASSLAGGNTEAFF. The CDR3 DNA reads TGTGCCAGCAGCTTAGCGGGGGGGAACACTGAAGCTTTCTTT.

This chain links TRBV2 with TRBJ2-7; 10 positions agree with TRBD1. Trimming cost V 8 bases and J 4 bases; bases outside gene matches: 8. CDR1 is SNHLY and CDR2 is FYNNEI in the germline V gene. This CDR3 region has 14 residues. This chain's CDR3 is CASRKPGQGYEQYF. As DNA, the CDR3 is TGTGCCAGCCGTAAACCGGGACAGGGGTACGAGCAGTACTTC.

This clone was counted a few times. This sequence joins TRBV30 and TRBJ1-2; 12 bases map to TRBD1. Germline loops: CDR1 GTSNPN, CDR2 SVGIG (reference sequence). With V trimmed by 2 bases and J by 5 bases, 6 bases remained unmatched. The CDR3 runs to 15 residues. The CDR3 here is CAWSRGTGGGYGYTF. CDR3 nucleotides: TGTGCCTGGAGTAGAGGGACAGGGGGCGGATATGGCTACACCTTC.

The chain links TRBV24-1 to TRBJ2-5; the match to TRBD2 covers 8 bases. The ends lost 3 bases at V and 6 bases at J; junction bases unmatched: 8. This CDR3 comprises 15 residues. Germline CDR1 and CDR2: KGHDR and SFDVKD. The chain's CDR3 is CATSDPGTRLKTQYF. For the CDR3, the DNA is TGTGCCACCAGTGATCCCGGGACTAGACTCAAGACCCAGTACTTC.

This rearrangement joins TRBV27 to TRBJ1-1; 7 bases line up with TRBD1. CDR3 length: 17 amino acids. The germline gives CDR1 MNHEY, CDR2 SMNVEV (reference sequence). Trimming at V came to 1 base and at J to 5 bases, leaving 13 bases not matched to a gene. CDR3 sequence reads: CASSLYYNDRVGTEAFF. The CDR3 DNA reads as TGTGCCAGCAGTTTATATTACAACGACAGGGTGGGAACTGAAGCTTTCTTT.

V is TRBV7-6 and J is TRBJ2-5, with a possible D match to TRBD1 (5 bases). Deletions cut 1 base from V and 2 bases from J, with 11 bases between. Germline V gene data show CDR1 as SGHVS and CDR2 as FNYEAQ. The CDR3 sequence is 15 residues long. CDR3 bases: TGTGCCAGCAGCTTAGTGGGTAGGACACAAGAGACCCAGTACTTC. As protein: CASSLVGRTQETQYF.

The CDR3 nucleotides read TGTGCCAGCAGTGAAAGAGGACAACCCTCATATGGCTACACCTTC. The encoded protein is CASSERGQPSYGYTF. V usage is TRBV2 and J usage is TRBJ1-2; TRBD1 is a possible D gene (5 bases). Trimming pared 2 bases from V and 5 bases from J, leaving 15 bases between. CDR1 is SNHLY and CDR2 is FYNNEI in the germline V gene. The CDR3 contains 15 residues.

The CDR3 DNA follows: TGTGCCAGCAGCTTGGACGTGGGACTAGCGGGTAATGAGCAGTTCTTC. Protein: CASSLDVGLAGNEQFF. The V call is TRBV5-5, the J call TRBJ2-1; 12 bases fit TRBD2. The CDR3 contains 16 residues. V lost 0 bases, J lost 7 bases, and 5 bases stayed unmatched. The germline CDR1 and CDR2 sequences are SGHKS and YYEKEE (reference sequence).